This TCR beta chain was sequenced during a study of T cell changes during pregnancy in multiple sclerosis (dated by TCRdb to between 2017 and 2020). A note on the overall study: Changes in the T cell repertoire over the course of pregnancy were examined in this study in women with multiple sclerosis.

Library generation was performed with the immunoSEQ multiplex PCR assay. TCRdb obtained this table from immuneACCESS and retained in-frame rearrangements with V and J assigned. These tables miss some clones; where compared with another copy, unresolved V genes account for less than half of the shortfall, and the remainder is unexplained. The sample has roughly 70,000 clones on record, around 92% of them singletons. The ten most abundant clones make up less than 3.5% of the sample. V is clipped by 0 bases and J by 10 bases, and the sequence between their germline boundaries is 16 bases long. CDR1 SGDLS and CDR2 YYNGEE were looked up in the germline V gene. The CDR3 holds 15 amino acids from the cysteine to the phenylalanine. Only the CDR3 DNA is retained, 45 bases long and in frame from the first base. This clone was detected only once. It has no known antigen specificity. No much larger clone is present one base from it, and per-base qualities are unavailable.

This sample comprised peripheral blood, obtained in the third trimester of pregnancy. This chain joins TRBV9 to TRBJ1-4; no confident D gene assignment can be made. The sequence derives from a female donor in good health, enrolled as a control in a pregnancy study. The DNA sequence is as follows: TGTGCCAGCAGCGTAGGCCGCGGGCGAGGTCGAAAACTGTTTTTT. Translation gives CASSVGRGRGRKLFF.